This section outlines one T cell receptor beta chain sequence together with its context. Its antigen is currently unknown. This sample is drawn from a study of OX40 agonist ivuxolimab in advanced cancers. Points from the study as a whole: It was also the case that some nonresponders had low normalized T-cell clonal expansion. The study did not work out the antigen specificity of the expanded peripheral T cells. CD4+ and CD8+ T cells in blood underwent clonal expansion by week 6 at 0.1 to 3.0 mg/kg.

V was cut by 2 bases and J by 4 bases, with 2 bases left in between. This CDR3 has 12 residues. In germline, CDR1 is KGHSH, CDR2 LQKENI. Here immunoSEQ multiplex PCR was the method, and the copy in TCRdb shows in-frame clones only, minus some. The profile shows around 89,000 clones, more than 75% of them singletons. This receptor was identified in an adult with an advanced solid tumor such as melanoma, head and neck, liver or kidney cancer. This sequence joins TRBV18 and TRBJ2-2; D is uncertain. The sample in question was CD4+ or CD8+ T cells sorted from blood, obtained in a trial of the OX40 agonist ivuxolimab. CDR3 sequence (DNA): TGTGCCAGCTCACCAGCCACCGGGGAGCTGTTTTTT. Amino acids: CASSPATGELFF.